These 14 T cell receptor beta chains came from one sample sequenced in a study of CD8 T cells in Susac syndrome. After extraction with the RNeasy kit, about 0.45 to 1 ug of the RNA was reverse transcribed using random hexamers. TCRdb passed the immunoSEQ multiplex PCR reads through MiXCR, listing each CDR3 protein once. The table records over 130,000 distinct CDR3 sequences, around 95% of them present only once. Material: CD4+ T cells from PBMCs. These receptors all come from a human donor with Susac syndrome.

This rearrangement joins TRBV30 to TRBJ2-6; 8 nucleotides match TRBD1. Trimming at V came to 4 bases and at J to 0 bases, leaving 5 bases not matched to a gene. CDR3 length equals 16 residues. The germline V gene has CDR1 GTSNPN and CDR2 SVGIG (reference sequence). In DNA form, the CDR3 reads TGTGCCTGGACAGGGGGCCATACCTCTGGGGCCAACGTCCTGACTTTC. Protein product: CAWTGGHTSGANVLTF.

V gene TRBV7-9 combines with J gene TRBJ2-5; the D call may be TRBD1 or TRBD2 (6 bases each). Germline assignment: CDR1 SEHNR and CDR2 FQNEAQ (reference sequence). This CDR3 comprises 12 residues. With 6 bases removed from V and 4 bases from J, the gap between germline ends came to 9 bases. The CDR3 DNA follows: TGTGCCAGCAGGGGGGGCGGAGAGACCCAGTACTTC. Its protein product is CASRGGGETQYF.

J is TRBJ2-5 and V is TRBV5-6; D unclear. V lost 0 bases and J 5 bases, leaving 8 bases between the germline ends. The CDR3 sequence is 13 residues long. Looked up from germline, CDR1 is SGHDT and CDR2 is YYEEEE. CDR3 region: CASSLGLGETQYF. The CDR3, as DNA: TGTGCCAGCAGCTTGGGGCTCGGGGAGACCCAGTACTTC.

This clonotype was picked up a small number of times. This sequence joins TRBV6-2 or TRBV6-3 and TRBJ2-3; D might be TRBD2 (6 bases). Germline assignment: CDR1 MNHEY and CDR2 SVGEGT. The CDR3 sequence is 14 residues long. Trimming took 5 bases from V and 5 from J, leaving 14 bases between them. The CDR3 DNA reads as TGTGCCAGCAGTAAAAGGGTGGGGGGAGATACGCAGTATTTT. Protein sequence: CASSKRVGGDTQYF.

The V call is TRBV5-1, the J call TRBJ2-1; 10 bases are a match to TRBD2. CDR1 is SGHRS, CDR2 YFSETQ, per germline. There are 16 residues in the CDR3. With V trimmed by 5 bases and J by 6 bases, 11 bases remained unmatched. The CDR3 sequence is CASSLTGTSVSNEQFF. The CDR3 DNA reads TGCGCCAGCAGTCTGACCGGGACTAGCGTCTCCAATGAGCAGTTCTTC.

CDR3 sequence (DNA): TGTGCCAGTAGCCCGACTAGCGGGATGGACGAGCAGTACTTC. This encodes CASSPTSGMDEQYF. V gene TRBV19 combines with J gene TRBJ2-7, with 11 positions matching TRBD2. V lost 6 bases and J lost 5; bases outside the gene matches: 6. The length of the CDR3 is 14 residues. Germline CDR1 LNHDA, CDR2 SQIVND (reference sequence).

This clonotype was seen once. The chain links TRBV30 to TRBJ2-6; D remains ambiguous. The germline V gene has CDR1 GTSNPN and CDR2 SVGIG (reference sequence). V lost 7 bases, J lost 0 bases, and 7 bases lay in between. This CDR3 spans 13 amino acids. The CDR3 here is CAFSVSGANVLTF. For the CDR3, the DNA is TGTGCCTTTTCCGTCTCTGGGGCCAACGTCCTGACTTTC.

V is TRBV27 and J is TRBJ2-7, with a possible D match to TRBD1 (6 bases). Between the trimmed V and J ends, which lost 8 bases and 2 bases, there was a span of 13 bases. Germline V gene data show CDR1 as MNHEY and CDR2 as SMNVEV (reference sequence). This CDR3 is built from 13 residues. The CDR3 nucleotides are TGTGCCAGCCGCCGAGGGGGACCCTACGAGCAGTACTTC. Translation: CASRRGGPYEQYF.

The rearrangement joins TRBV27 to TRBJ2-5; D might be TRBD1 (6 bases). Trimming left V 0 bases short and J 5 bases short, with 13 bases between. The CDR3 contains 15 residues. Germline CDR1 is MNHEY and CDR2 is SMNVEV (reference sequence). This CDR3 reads CASSLSRDISETQYF. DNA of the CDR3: TGTGCCAGCAGTTTATCCCGGGACATATCCGAGACCCAGTACTTC.

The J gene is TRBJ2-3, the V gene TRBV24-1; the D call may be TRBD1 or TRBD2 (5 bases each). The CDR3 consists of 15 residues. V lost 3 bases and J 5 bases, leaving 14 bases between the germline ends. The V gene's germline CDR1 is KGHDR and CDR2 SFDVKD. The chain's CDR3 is CATSDGDPALDTQYF. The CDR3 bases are TGTGCCACCAGTGATGGGGACCCAGCATTAGATACGCAGTATTTT.

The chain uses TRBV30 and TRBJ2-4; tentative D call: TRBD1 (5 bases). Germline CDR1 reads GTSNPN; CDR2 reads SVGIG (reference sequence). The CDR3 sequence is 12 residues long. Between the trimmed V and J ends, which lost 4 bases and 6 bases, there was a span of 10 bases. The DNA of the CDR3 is TGTGCCTGGAACCCTGACAGAAACATTCAGTACTTC. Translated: CAWNPDRNIQYF.

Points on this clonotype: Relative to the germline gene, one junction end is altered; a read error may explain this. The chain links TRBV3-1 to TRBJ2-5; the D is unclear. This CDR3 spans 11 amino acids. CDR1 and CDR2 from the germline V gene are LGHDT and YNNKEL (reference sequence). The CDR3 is CASSQAGQVHF. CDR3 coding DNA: TGTGCCAGCAGCCAAGCTGGTCAGGTGCACTTC.

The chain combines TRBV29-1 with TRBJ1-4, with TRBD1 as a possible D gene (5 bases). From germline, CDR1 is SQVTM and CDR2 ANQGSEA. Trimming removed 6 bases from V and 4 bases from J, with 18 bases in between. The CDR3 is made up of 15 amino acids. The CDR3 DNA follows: TGCAGCGTGCAGGGTCAACAGGCCTATAATGAAAAACTGTTTTTT. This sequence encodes CSVQGQQAYNEKLFF.

The CDR3 sequence: CASSTDRENHNIQYF. The CDR3 region has the DNA TGTGCCAGCAGCACCGACAGGGAAAATCATAACATTCAGTACTTC. The chain uses TRBV7-2 and TRBJ2-4; 7 bases agree with TRBD1. This CDR3 is built from 15 residues. Germline-derived CDR1 and CDR2 are SGHTA and FQGNSA. J gave up 7 bases and V 5 bases, and 11 bases lay outside the gene matches.